This T cell receptor (beta chain) was observed in a study of identical twins. Study-wide findings and caveats: With beta out-of-frame sequences, excess sharing by twins was weaker.

Worth noting for this clonotype: Its antigen is still unknown.

Unique molecular identifiers were in the cDNA, with template-switch universal primer binding. TCRdb used MiXCR to reprocess the 5' RACE reads, holding one entry per CDR3 protein. The sample lists 1.5 million to 2 million distinct CDR3 sequences, less than 40% occurring once. This CDR3 has 14 amino acids. The ends lost 0 bases at V and 11 bases at J; junction bases unmatched: 11. Germline CDR1 and CDR2: DFQATT and SNEGSKA (reference sequence). Material for sequencing was cord blood. The rearrangement uses TRBV20-1 and TRBJ2-5; the match to TRBD1 covers 8 bases. This TCR derives from a newborn girl in good health. This chain's CDR3 is CSARDPGGRIGQYF. DNA for the CDR3: TGCAGTGCTAGAGATCCAGGGGGCAGAATAGGGCAGTACTTC.